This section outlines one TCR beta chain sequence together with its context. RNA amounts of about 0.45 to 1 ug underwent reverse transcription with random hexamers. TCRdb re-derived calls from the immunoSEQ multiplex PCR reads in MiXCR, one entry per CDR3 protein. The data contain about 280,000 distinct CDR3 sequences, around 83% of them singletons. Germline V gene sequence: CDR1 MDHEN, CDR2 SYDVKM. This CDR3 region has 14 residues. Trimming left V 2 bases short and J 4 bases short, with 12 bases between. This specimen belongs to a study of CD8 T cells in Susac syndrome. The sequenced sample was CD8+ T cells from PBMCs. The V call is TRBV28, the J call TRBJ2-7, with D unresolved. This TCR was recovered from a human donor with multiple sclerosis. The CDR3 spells CASSLVHTRYEQYF. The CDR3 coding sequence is TGTGCCAGCAGTTTAGTTCACACTCGGTACGAGCAGTACTTC.